This TCR beta chain was sequenced during a study of T cells in Graves' hyperthyroidism and ophthalmopathy. Trimming removed 0 bases at V and 9 bases at J, with 7 bases between. CDR1 is SGHDT, CDR2 YYEEEE, per germline. This CDR3 is 13 amino acids long. What was amplified from RNA transcripts were TCR beta CDR3 regions. The HTBI primer set served for first-round RT-PCR of the TCR CDR3. TCRdb recomputed calls from the multiplex PCR reads with MiXCR, one row per CDR3 protein. Of about 380,000 distinct CDR3 sequences listed, roughly 14% are singletons. Hyperthyroidism patients were newly diagnosed, had disease duration under 2 months, and were aged 18 to 65 years. Lactation, pregnancy, other autoimmune disease or uncontrolled infection excluded patients. Together with thyroid ultrasound, orbital computed tomography, serum thyroxine and TRAb, clinical symptoms were used for diagnoses. From more than 9.5 ml of fresh peripheral blood, PBMCs were isolated.

The sequencing sample was made of blood. The chain links TRBV5-6 to TRBJ1-6; no clear D. The sequence came from a young man with Graves' hyperthyroidism that later progressed to Graves' ophthalmopathy. CDR3 in DNA: TGTGCCAGCAGCTTGGTTTCGAGTTCACCCCTCCACTTT. Translated: CASSLVSSSPLHF.